A selection of T cell receptor beta chains follows, all from one sample in a study of cytomegalovirus exposure and HLA in healthy donors. Assay: immunoSEQ multiplex PCR; the TCRdb copy retains only in-frame clones and omits some. The sample lists almost 65,000 clones, 80% to 90% seen once, with around 1.7% in the top ten. The sample comprised PBMCs. All receptors derive from a woman aged 18-29 years in good health and CMV-seronegative. Each CDR3 is given with its conserved first and last residue. D genes are given only for firm matches. Size is stated for part of the rows, as once, few or many counts, or as a class when the clone is expanded.

CDR3 length: 15; V gene: TRBV12-5; J gene: TRBJ1-1; clone size: .; D gene: .; CDR3 protein: CASGPGLTMNTEAFF; CDR3 DNA: TGTGCTAGTGGCCCGGGACTTACCATGAACACTGAAGCTTTCTTT
CDR3 length: 16; V gene: TRBV18; J gene: TRBJ2-3; clone size: .; D gene: TRBD2; CDR3 protein: CASSPVLAGAFDTQYF; CDR3 DNA: TGTGCCAGCTCCCCAGTTCTAGCGGGAGCTTTTGATACGCAGTATTTT
CDR3 length: 15; V gene: TRBV5-6; J gene: TRBJ2-7; clone size: .; D gene: .; CDR3 protein: CASSSGLGFIHEQYF; CDR3 DNA: TGTGCCAGCAGCTCGGGACTGGGTTTTATCCACGAGCAGTACTTC
CDR3 length: 16; V gene: TRBV6-5; J gene: TRBJ2-1; clone size: once; D gene: .; CDR3 protein: CASSYSLLESYNEQFF; CDR3 DNA: TGTGCCAGCAGTTACTCCCTTCTAGAGTCCTACAATGAGCAGTTCTTC
CDR3 length: 17; V gene: TRBV7-9; J gene: TRBJ1-2; clone size: .; D gene: .; CDR3 protein: CASIPRDTPGGSYGYTF; CDR3 DNA: TGTGCCAGCATCCCCCGGGACACCCCGGGTGGGTCCTATGGCTACACCTTC
CDR3 length: 13; V gene: TRBV11-2; J gene: TRBJ2-7; clone size: .; D gene: .; CDR3 protein: CASSVFRGNEQYF; CDR3 DNA: TGTGCCAGCAGCGTATTCAGGGGCAACGAGCAGTACTTC
CDR3 length: 14; V gene: TRBV7-2; J gene: TRBJ2-7; clone size: .; D gene: TRBD1; CDR3 protein: CASSFGTGAYEQYF; CDR3 DNA: TGTGCCAGCAGCTTTGGGACAGGGGCCTACGAGCAGTACTTC
CDR3 length: 14; V gene: TRBV2; J gene: TRBJ1-1; clone size: .; D gene: TRBD1; CDR3 protein: CASSYRGSDTEAFF; CDR3 DNA: TGTGCCAGCAGTTACAGGGGTAGCGACACTGAAGCTTTCTTT
CDR3 length: 15; V gene: TRBV4-3; J gene: TRBJ1-1; clone size: .; D gene: .; CDR3 protein: CASSIRIMDSTEAFF; CDR3 DNA: TGCGCCAGCAGCATCCGAATCATGGACAGCACTGAAGCTTTCTTT
CDR3 length: 14; V gene: TRBV19; J gene: TRBJ1-5; clone size: .; D gene: TRBD1; CDR3 protein: CASSVNRGNQPQHF; CDR3 DNA: TGTGCCAGTAGTGTAAACAGGGGTAATCAGCCCCAGCATTTT
CDR3 length: 15; V gene: TRBV7-3; J gene: TRBJ2-3; clone size: .; D gene: .; CDR3 protein: CASSLTSAEDSPWYF; CDR3 DNA: TGTGCCAGCAGCTTAACCTCGGCAGAGGACTCCCCGTGGTATTTT
CDR3 length: 13; V gene: TRBV4-1; J gene: TRBJ1-5; clone size: .; D gene: .; CDR3 protein: CASSLRLAQPQHF; CDR3 DNA: TGCGCCAGCAGCCTGAGGTTGGCTCAGCCCCAGCATTTT
CDR3 length: 13; V gene: TRBV5-1; J gene: TRBJ1-1; clone size: .; D gene: .; CDR3 protein: CASSLIVPAEAFF; CDR3 DNA: TGCGCCAGCAGCTTGATAGTCCCCGCTGAAGCTTTCTTT
CDR3 length: 14; V gene: TRBV5-1; J gene: TRBJ1-1; clone size: .; D gene: .; CDR3 protein: CASSLQGGNTEAFF; CDR3 DNA: TGCGCCAGCAGCCTTCAGGGAGGGAACACTGAAGCTTTCTTT
CDR3 length: 13; V gene: TRBV7-7; J gene: TRBJ1-1; clone size: .; D gene: .; CDR3 protein: CASSLSRGTEAFF; CDR3 DNA: TGTGCCAGCAGCTTAAGCAGGGGAACTGAAGCTTTCTTT
CDR3 length: 16; V gene: TRBV28; J gene: TRBJ2-6; clone size: .; D gene: .; CDR3 protein: CASSLHAGSGANVLTF; CDR3 DNA: TGTGCCAGCAGTTTGCACGCGGGCTCTGGGGCCAACGTCCTGACTTTC
CDR3 length: 15; V gene: TRBV2; J gene: TRBJ1-5; clone size: medium-sized; D gene: .; CDR3 protein: CASTPGGAENQPQHF; CDR3 DNA: TGTGCCAGCACTCCCGGGGGGGCAGAAAATCAGCCCCAGCATTTT
CDR3 length: 15; V gene: TRBV27; J gene: TRBJ2-7; clone size: once; D gene: TRBD2; CDR3 protein: CASRSIGTSSYEQYF; CDR3 DNA: TGTGCCAGCAGGTCCATCGGGACTAGTTCCTACGAGCAGTACTTC
CDR3 length: 14; V gene: TRBV5-1; J gene: TRBJ1-1; clone size: once; D gene: .; CDR3 protein: CASSFRTGYTEAFF; CDR3 DNA: TGCGCCAGCAGCTTCAGGACGGGATACACTGAAGCTTTCTTT
CDR3 length: 16; V gene: TRBV21-1; J gene: TRBJ2-5; clone size: .; D gene: .; CDR3 protein: CASSVLRTGVLETQYF; CDR3 DNA: TGTGCCAGCAGTGTTCTGAGGACAGGGGTATTGGAGACCCAGTACTTC
CDR3 length: 15; V gene: TRBV10-1; J gene: TRBJ2-2; clone size: .; D gene: TRBD2; CDR3 protein: CASKLAGGTTGELFF; CDR3 DNA: TGCGCCAGCAAACTAGCGGGAGGTACCACCGGGGAGCTGTTTTTT
CDR3 length: 14; V gene: TRBV9; J gene: TRBJ2-2; clone size: few; D gene: TRBD1; CDR3 protein: CASRVTGGTGELFF; CDR3 DNA: TGTGCCAGCAGAGTTACAGGGGGCACCGGGGAGCTGTTTTTT
CDR3 length: 15; V gene: TRBV5-1; J gene: TRBJ2-7; clone size: .; D gene: .; CDR3 protein: CASREGQMSSYEQYF; CDR3 DNA: TGCGCCAGCAGGGAAGGACAGATGAGCTCCTACGAGCAGTACTTC
CDR3 length: 14; V gene: TRBV4-2; J gene: TRBJ2-2; clone size: .; D gene: .; CDR3 protein: CASSQDLESGELFF; CDR3 DNA: TGTGCCAGCAGCCAAGATCTAGAAAGCGGGGAGCTGTTTTTT
CDR3 length: 17; V gene: TRBV19; J gene: TRBJ2-1; clone size: .; D gene: TRBD2; CDR3 protein: CASKTSGGRGSYNEQFF; CDR3 DNA: TGTGCCAGCAAAACTAGCGGGGGGCGCGGCTCCTACAATGAGCAGTTCTTC
CDR3 length: 12; V gene: TRBV4-1; J gene: TRBJ2-1; clone size: .; D gene: .; CDR3 protein: CASSQVGGEQFF; CDR3 DNA: TGCGCCAGCAGCCAAGTAGGGGGTGAGCAGTTCTTC
CDR3 length: 14; V gene: TRBV2; J gene: TRBJ2-7; clone size: .; D gene: .; CDR3 protein: CASSEWSGIREQYF; CDR3 DNA: TGTGCCAGCAGTGAATGGTCAGGGATTCGCGAGCAGTACTTC
CDR3 length: 13; V gene: TRBV7-2; J gene: TRBJ2-3; clone size: .; D gene: .; CDR3 protein: CASSPMGGDTQYF; CDR3 DNA: TGTGCCAGCAGCCCGATGGGGGGAGATACGCAGTATTTT
CDR3 length: 14; V gene: TRBV7-2; J gene: TRBJ1-1; clone size: .; D gene: TRBD1; CDR3 protein: CASSSKTQGAEAFF; CDR3 DNA: TGTGCCAGCAGCTCAAAAACACAGGGGGCTGAAGCTTTCTTT
CDR3 length: 13; V gene: TRBV7-8; J gene: TRBJ1-2; clone size: .; D gene: .; CDR3 protein: CASSQSDSYGYTF; CDR3 DNA: TGTGCCAGCAGCCAATCGGACAGCTATGGCTACACCTTC
CDR3 length: 15; V gene: TRBV6-1; J gene: TRBJ2-7; clone size: .; D gene: TRBD1; CDR3 protein: CASSEWGQGRYEQYF; CDR3 DNA: TGTGCCAGCAGTGAATGGGGACAGGGTCGCTACGAGCAGTACTTC
CDR3 length: 16; V gene: TRBV4-3; J gene: TRBJ2-2; clone size: .; D gene: TRBD2; CDR3 protein: CASSQASGEYTGELFF; CDR3 DNA: TGCGCCAGCAGCCAAGCGAGCGGGGAATACACCGGGGAGCTGTTTTTT
CDR3 length: 16; V gene: TRBV4-1; J gene: TRBJ1-2; clone size: .; D gene: TRBD1; CDR3 protein: CASSQGGQGFVYGYTF; CDR3 DNA: TGCGCCAGCAGCCAGGGCGGACAGGGGTTTGTCTATGGCTACACCTTC
CDR3 length: 13; V gene: TRBV6-5; J gene: TRBJ2-7; clone size: once; D gene: .; CDR3 protein: CASSYSVRDEQYF; CDR3 DNA: TGTGCCAGCAGTTACTCGGTGAGGGACGAGCAGTACTTC
CDR3 length: 13; V gene: TRBV28; J gene: TRBJ1-1; clone size: once; D gene: .; CDR3 protein: CASSFDSFGGAFF; CDR3 DNA: TGTGCCAGCAGCTTTGACTCATTCGGTGGGGCTTTCTTT
CDR3 length: 13; V gene: TRBV2; J gene: TRBJ1-4; clone size: .; D gene: .; CDR3 protein: CASSERTNEKLFF; CDR3 DNA: TGTGCCAGCAGTGAACGGACTAATGAAAAACTGTTTTTT
CDR3 length: 17; V gene: TRBV18; J gene: TRBJ2-4; clone size: .; D gene: TRBD2; CDR3 protein: CASSPKTSGGPGNIQYF; CDR3 DNA: TGTGCCAGCTCACCAAAGACTAGCGGGGGGCCGGGAAACATTCAGTACTTC
CDR3 length: 15; V gene: TRBV6-1; J gene: TRBJ2-7; clone size: .; D gene: .; CDR3 protein: CASSDEPGLSHEQYF; CDR3 DNA: TGTGCCAGCAGTGACGAACCGGGACTGTCCCACGAGCAGTACTTC
CDR3 length: 14; V gene: TRBV11-2; J gene: TRBJ2-1; clone size: .; D gene: .; CDR3 protein: CASSPGSRYNEQFF; CDR3 DNA: TGTGCCAGCAGCCCCGGGAGCAGATACAATGAGCAGTTCTTC
CDR3 length: 15; V gene: TRBV9; J gene: TRBJ2-1; clone size: .; D gene: TRBD2; CDR3 protein: CASSVSGRAGNEQFF; CDR3 DNA: TGTGCCAGCAGCGTTAGCGGGAGGGCCGGAAATGAGCAGTTCTTC
CDR3 length: 14; V gene: TRBV5-6; J gene: TRBJ2-7; clone size: .; D gene: TRBD1; CDR3 protein: CASSLTDRAHEQYF; CDR3 DNA: TGTGCCAGCAGCCTGACGGACAGGGCCCACGAGCAGTACTTC
CDR3 length: 15; V gene: TRBV30; J gene: TRBJ1-1; clone size: .; D gene: TRBD1; CDR3 protein: CAWRGRWDRNTEAFF; CDR3 DNA: TGTGCCTGGAGGGGGCGGTGGGACAGGAACACTGAAGCTTTCTTT
CDR3 length: 15; V gene: TRBV7-2; J gene: TRBJ1-6; clone size: .; D gene: TRBD1; CDR3 protein: CASSARQGNNSPLHF; CDR3 DNA: TGTGCCAGCAGCGCCCGACAGGGTAATAATTCACCCCTCCACTTT
CDR3 length: 15; V gene: TRBV7-3; J gene: TRBJ2-3; clone size: .; D gene: .; CDR3 protein: CASSPTSSFSDTQYF; CDR3 DNA: TGTGCCAGCAGCCCCACCTCTAGCTTCTCTGATACGCAGTATTTT
CDR3 length: 10; V gene: TRBV2; J gene: TRBJ1-1; clone size: .; D gene: .; CDR3 protein: CASSQFEAFF; CDR3 DNA: TGTGCCAGCAGTCAGTTTGAAGCTTTCTTT
CDR3 length: 13; V gene: TRBV7-3; J gene: TRBJ2-5; clone size: once; D gene: .; CDR3 protein: CASSSSSMETQYF; CDR3 DNA: TGTGCCAGCAGCTCTAGCAGTATGGAGACCCAGTACTTC
CDR3 length: 15; V gene: TRBV7-3; J gene: TRBJ1-4; clone size: .; D gene: .; CDR3 protein: CASSLDPATNEKLFF; CDR3 DNA: TGTGCCAGCAGCTTAGATCCAGCAACTAATGAAAAACTGTTTTTT
CDR3 length: 16; V gene: TRBV18; J gene: TRBJ2-1; clone size: .; D gene: TRBD2; CDR3 protein: CASSPLAGALYNEQFF; CDR3 DNA: TGTGCCAGCTCACCACTAGCGGGAGCCTTGTACAATGAGCAGTTCTTC
CDR3 length: 18; V gene: TRBV10-1; J gene: TRBJ2-5; clone size: .; D gene: .; CDR3 protein: CASSESRGGQALQETQYF; CDR3 DNA: TGCGCCAGCAGTGAGTCACGTGGAGGGCAAGCCCTCCAAGAGACCCAGTACTTC
CDR3 length: 16; V gene: TRBV15; J gene: TRBJ1-1; clone size: few; D gene: .; CDR3 protein: CATSKKTLRGGTEAFF; CDR3 DNA: TGTGCCACCAGCAAAAAGACCCTGCGGGGGGGGACTGAAGCTTTCTTT
CDR3 length: 15; V gene: TRBV5-1; J gene: TRBJ2-2; clone size: .; D gene: .; CDR3 protein: CASSLGTPNTGELFF; CDR3 DNA: TGCGCCAGCAGCCTCGGGACACCGAACACCGGGGAGCTGTTTTTT
CDR3 length: 15; V gene: TRBV6-1; J gene: TRBJ1-4; clone size: .; D gene: .; CDR3 protein: CASSMRGAANEKLFF; CDR3 DNA: TGTGCCAGCAGCATGCGGGGGGCGGCTAATGAAAAACTGTTTTTT
CDR3 length: 16; V gene: TRBV19; J gene: TRBJ2-7; clone size: .; D gene: .; CDR3 protein: CASSITGGWGSYEQYF; CDR3 DNA: TGTGCCAGTAGTATAACGGGGGGCTGGGGCTCCTACGAGCAGTACTTC
CDR3 length: 16; V gene: TRBV5-6; J gene: TRBJ2-1; clone size: .; D gene: TRBD2; CDR3 protein: CASSFPGLGRDNEQFF; CDR3 DNA: TGTGCCAGCAGCTTCCCGGGACTAGGAAGGGATAATGAGCAGTTCTTC
CDR3 length: 13; V gene: TRBV28; J gene: TRBJ2-2; clone size: .; D gene: .; CDR3 protein: CASSLRSPGELFF; CDR3 DNA: TGTGCCAGCTCCCTGAGGAGTCCCGGGGAGCTGTTTTTT
CDR3 length: 16; V gene: TRBV18; J gene: TRBJ1-4; clone size: .; D gene: .; CDR3 protein: CASSPELERTGEKLFF; CDR3 DNA: TGTGCCAGCTCACCGGAGTTGGAAAGGACGGGGGAAAAACTGTTTTTT
CDR3 length: 16; V gene: TRBV7-9; J gene: TRBJ1-5; clone size: .; D gene: .; CDR3 protein: CASSSLRGGHNQPQHF; CDR3 DNA: TGTGCCAGCAGCTCCCTGCGGGGCGGACACAATCAGCCCCAGCATTTT
CDR3 length: 13; V gene: TRBV28; J gene: TRBJ2-7; clone size: .; D gene: TRBD2; CDR3 protein: CASHAGGRNEQYF; CDR3 DNA: TGTGCCAGCCATGCGGGGGGCCGGAACGAGCAGTACTTC
CDR3 length: 15; V gene: TRBV6-5; J gene: TRBJ2-2; clone size: .; D gene: TRBD1; CDR3 protein: CASSYFTGGTGELFF; CDR3 DNA: TGTGCCAGCAGTTACTTTACAGGGGGCACCGGGGAGCTGTTTTTT